The 25 T cell receptor beta chains below all came from one sample that was sequenced in a study of cytomegalovirus exposure and HLA in healthy donors. Primers for the PCR totalled 60 Vbeta and 13 Jbeta. The protocol was immunoSEQ multiplex PCR, while the TCRdb copy is restricted to in-frame clones and leaves out a portion. Of 50,000 or so clones listed, around 74% were seen once; the top ten hold just under 6.5%. The source material was PBMCs. Receptors were obtained from a man aged 25 to 45 in good health and CMV-seronegative.

V usage is TRBV5-6 and J usage is TRBJ2-3, with TRBD2 as a possible D gene (6 bases). Germline assignment: CDR1 SGHDT and CDR2 YYEEEE. V was trimmed by 0 bases and J by 6 bases, leaving 8 bases between them. There are 13 residues in the CDR3. The CDR3 here is CASSLGRADTQYF. The CDR3 DNA follows: TGTGCCAGCAGCTTGGGGAGGGCGGATACGCAGTATTTT.

The chain employs TRBV5-1 and TRBJ1-1; weak D call: TRBD1 (6 bases). The ends were cut back, 2 bases at V and 0 bases at J, with 14 bases in the middle. CDR1 and CDR2 from the germline V gene are SGHRS and YFSETQ. CDR3 length: 16 amino acids. CDR3 loop: CASSLRDTSLNTEAFF. Here the CDR3 DNA reads TGCGCCAGCAGCTTAAGGGACACCTCTTTGAACACTGAAGCTTTCTTT.

The rearrangement uses TRBV29-1 and TRBJ1-3, with no clear D. The V and J ends lost 6 bases and 0 bases respectively, with 6 bases between them. Looked up from germline, CDR1 is SQVTM and CDR2 is ANQGSEA. The CDR3 runs to 12 residues. The CDR3 region is CSVTGSGNTIYF. DNA of the CDR3: TGCAGCGTGACTGGCTCTGGAAACACCATATATTTT.

This clone was recorded a few times. V is TRBV2 and J is TRBJ1-2; possibly TRBD1 for D (5 bases). Germline CDR1 is SNHLY and CDR2 is FYNNEI. The CDR3 sequence is 14 residues long. The germline V and J ends were trimmed by 3 bases and 3 bases, with 11 bases remaining between them. The CDR3 sequence: CASSERRGYYGYTF. In DNA, the CDR3 is TGTGCCAGCAGTGAGAGAAGGGGCTACTATGGCTACACCTTC.

The rearrangement links TRBV28 to TRBJ2-5; TRBD1 is a possible D gene (6 bases). Germline CDR1 MDHEN, CDR2 SYDVKM. The CDR3 length is 16 residues. V was clipped by 6 bases and J by 5 bases, with 22 bases between them. The CDR3 nucleotides read TGTGCCAGCAGCCTAACAGGGAGTAGTGATTCGGAGACCCAGTACTTC. Translation gives CASSLTGSSDSETQYF.

The chain joins TRBV5-1 to TRBJ2-1, with 9 bases matching TRBD2. Germline V gene lookup returns CDR1 SGHRS and CDR2 YFSETQ. CDR3 length: 15 amino acids. The junction had 6 bases not matched to a gene; V was cut back by 3 bases and J by 5 bases. The DNA for the CDR3 is TGCGCCAGCAGCTCGGGTCTAGCGGGAAACAATGAGCAGTTCTTC. It encodes CASSSGLAGNNEQFF.

This clone has only a few counts. The V call is TRBV6-5, the J call TRBJ2-3; D is perhaps TRBD2 (6 bases). This CDR3 region has 14 residues. CDR1 MNHEY and CDR2 SVGAGI come from the germline V gene. The V end lost 6 bases, the J end lost 6 bases, and 16 bases lay between the germline ends. Here the CDR3 DNA reads TGTGCCAGCAGCTCTTCTGGCGGGACGGATACGCAGTATTTT. Translated: CASSSSGGTDTQYF.

CDR3 DNA sequence: TGCGCCAGCAGCCAAGGCGCTGAGCAGTTCTTC. It codes for CASSQGAEQFF. The chain uses TRBV4-1 and TRBJ2-1; D gene unclear. The CDR3 loop spans 11 amino acids. Trimming took off 1 base at V and 9 bases at J, with 4 bases between the two ends. Looked up from germline, CDR1 is MGHRA and CDR2 is YSYEKL.

This chain links TRBV29-1 with TRBJ2-1; TRBD1 agrees at 8 bases. The J segment lost 5 bases and the V segment lost 3 bases, leaving 9 bases of the junction unmatched. The CDR3 sequence is 15 residues long. Germline V gene sequence: CDR1 SQVTM, CDR2 ANQGSEA. The CDR3 reads CSVDSRDRSNNEQFF. The CDR3 DNA sequence: TGCAGCGTTGATTCCCGGGACAGGAGTAACAATGAGCAGTTCTTC.

This clone was found once. V is TRBV5-1 and J is TRBJ1-3, with unresolved D. The CDR3 runs to 14 residues. CDR1 and CDR2 from the germline V gene are SGHRS and YFSETQ. The V gene lost 4 bases and the J gene lost 1 base, with 9 bases spanning the gap. Here the CDR3 reads CASSEGSSGNTIYF. DNA for the CDR3: TGCGCCAGCAGCGAAGGGAGTTCTGGAAACACCATATATTTT.

V and J are TRBV6-5 and TRBJ2-5; TRBD1 is a possible D gene (6 bases). The better agreement between TRBJ2-7 and the DNA end casts doubt on the J call. Germline V gene data show CDR1 as MNHEY and CDR2 as SVGAGI. The CDR3 loop spans 16 amino acids. CDR3 amino acids: CASSYSIGQTYYEQYF. CDR3 DNA sequence: TGTGCCAGCAGTTACTCGATTGGACAGACTTACTACGAGCAGTACTTC.

The J gene is TRBJ1-6, the V gene TRBV10-1, with D tentatively TRBD1 (6 bases). The CDR3 is 15 amino acids. From germline, CDR1 is WNHNN and CDR2 SYGVQD (reference sequence). V gave up 5 bases and J gave up 5 bases, with 13 bases separating them. CDR3 nucleotide sequence: TGCGCCAGCAGTCGCAGGGGACCGGATAATTCACCCCTCCACTTT. Translating gives CASSRRGPDNSPLHF.

The table lists this clone with a few counts. The V and J genes are TRBV9 and TRBJ1-2; 9 nucleotides match TRBD1. The ends lost 4 bases at V and 8 bases at J; junction bases unmatched: 9. The CDR3 totals 14 residues. Germline lookup yields CDR1 SGDLS and CDR2 YYNGEE. The CDR3 coding sequence is TGTGCCAGCAGCCCCCGACAGGGGGGGGACGGCTACACCTTC. Residues: CASSPRQGGDGYTF.

The chain uses TRBV30 and TRBJ2-7, with a weak D call TRBD1 (5 bases). Trimming removed 2 bases from V and 3 bases from J, with 11 bases in between. The germline V gene has CDR1 GTSNPN and CDR2 SVGIG (reference sequence). The CDR3 loop spans 13 amino acids. CDR3: CAWSLGQRYEQYF. CDR3 in DNA: TGTGCCTGGAGTCTCGGACAACGCTACGAGCAGTACTTC. The variable domain in full, completed from reference TRBV30 and TRBJ2-7, reads SQTIHQWPATLVQPVGSPLSLECTVEGTSNPNLYWYRQAAGRGLQLLFYSVGIGQISSEVPQNLSASRPQDRQFILSSKKLLLSDSGFYLCAWSLGQRYEQYFGPGTRLTVT.

The chain uses TRBV5-1 and TRBJ2-7; a possible D gene is TRBD1 (6 bases). CDR1 and CDR2 from the germline V gene are SGHRS and YFSETQ. The V end was cut by 1 base, the J end by 3 bases, with 11 bases between. The CDR3 loop spans 14 amino acids. The CDR3 DNA reads TGCGCCAGCAGCTTGTGGGCAGGGGACTACGAGCAGTACTTC. Encoded protein: CASSLWAGDYEQYF.

V is TRBV25-1 and J is TRBJ1-1, with 9 nucleotides matching TRBD1. Unmatched junction bases numbered 10, after V lost 4 bases and J lost 7 bases. Germline CDR1 and CDR2: MGHDK and SYGVNS. The CDR3 is made up of 15 amino acids. The CDR3 nucleotides read TGTGCCAGCAGTGCCACAACAGGGGGCGAAGGTGAAGCTTTCTTT. Translating it yields CASSATTGGEGEAFF.

V usage is TRBV29-1 and J usage is TRBJ2-7; 7 bases are a match to TRBD1. Germline lookup yields CDR1 SQVTM and CDR2 ANQGSEA. The CDR3 consists of 12 residues. The V gene end was trimmed by 6 bases and the J gene end by 2 bases; junction bases not matched to a gene: 4. CDR3 amino acids: CSVGDSTYEQYF. The CDR3 DNA follows: TGCAGCGTGGGGGACAGCACCTACGAGCAGTACTTC.

The chain carries TRBV9 and TRBJ2-3; 14 nucleotides agree with TRBD2. The ends lost 3 bases at V and 0 bases at J; junction bases unmatched: 6. This CDR3 contains 18 residues. Germline CDR1 reads SGDLS; CDR2 reads YYNGEE. The CDR3 loop is CASSGKTSGRASTDTQYF. CDR3 nucleotides: TGTGCCAGCAGCGGGAAGACTAGCGGGAGGGCCAGCACAGATACGCAGTATTTT.

The rearrangement links TRBV2 to TRBJ2-5; a possible D gene is TRBD1 (5 bases). Germline-derived CDR1 and CDR2 are SNHLY and FYNNEI. The CDR3 is made up of 12 amino acids. V lost 8 bases and J lost 1, with 8 bases in between. CDR3 region: CASCRAQETQYF. In DNA, the CDR3 is TGTGCCAGCTGCAGGGCCCAAGAGACCCAGTACTTC.

This clone was picked up one time. The chain recombines TRBV12-5 with TRBJ2-1; D perhaps matches TRBD2 (6 bases). The V end lost 2 bases, the J end lost 1 base, and 15 bases lay between the germline ends. This CDR3 region has 17 residues. Per the germline V gene, CDR1 is LGHNT and CDR2 is FRNRAP. The CDR3 DNA sequence: TGTGCTAGTGGTTTGTTTTTAGGGAGGAGGTCCTACAATGAGCAGTTCTTC. Translating it yields CASGLFLGRRSYNEQFF.

This chain joins TRBV19 and TRBJ2-1, with 9 bases fitting TRBD1. The ends lost 0 bases at V and 6 bases at J; junction bases unmatched: 15. Germline CDR1 is LNHDA and CDR2 is SQIVND (reference sequence). This CDR3 spans 19 amino acids. CDR3 region: CASSIDEQGALWGINEQFF. CDR3 in DNA: TGTGCCAGTAGTATAGATGAACAGGGGGCCCTTTGGGGTATCAATGAGCAGTTCTTC.

The genes are TRBV10-2 and TRBJ2-3; 13 nucleotides align to TRBD2. CDR3 length: 18 residues. The germline V gene encodes CDR1 WSHSY and CDR2 SAAADI. V lost 2 bases, J lost 4 bases, and 9 bases stayed unmatched. The CDR3 nucleotides are TGCGCCAGCAGTGAGCCTAGGACTAGCGGGAGAGGGGCAGATACGCAGTATTTT. It specifies CASSEPRTSGRGADTQYF.

The CDR3 DNA follows: TGTGCCAGCAGCGCCACAGGGAGCTCTGACACAGATACGCAGTATTTT. Encoded protein: CASSATGSSDTDTQYF. This chain joins TRBV7-9 and TRBJ2-3; a possible D gene is TRBD1 (6 bases). Germline loops: CDR1 SEHNR, CDR2 FQNEAQ (reference sequence). Trimming cost V 5 bases and J 2 bases, with 17 bases left between them. This CDR3 is 16 amino acids long.

V and J are TRBV7-2 and TRBJ2-7, with 10 bases that match TRBD2. Germline V lookup: CDR1 SGHTA, CDR2 FQGNSA. V shed 9 bases, J shed 4 bases, and the junction held 6 bases outside the gene matches. CDR3 size: 13 residues. The CDR3 spells CASRLAGVYEQYF. As DNA, the CDR3 is TGTGCCAGTCGGCTAGCGGGAGTATACGAGCAGTACTTC.

CDR3: CASSQNLGDRANQPQHF. DNA of the CDR3: TGCGCCAGCAGTCAAAATCTAGGGGACAGGGCCAATCAGCCCCAGCATTTT. The V and J genes are TRBV23-1 and TRBJ1-5, with 9 nucleotides matching TRBD1. TRBV23-1 is recorded as an ORF, its role being uncertain. Unmatched junction bases numbered 8, after V lost 2 bases and J lost 3 bases. The CDR3 has 17 residues.